This T cell receptor (beta chain) came from a study of blood T cell repertoires in COVID-19. About the research overall: From T cells, B-cell-depleted T cells, or PBMCs came the material, which was cDNA or gDNA.

Clones were read by immunoSEQ multiplex PCR, and TCRdb kept only the in-frame ones, dropping some. This sample has roughly 300,000 clones; around 86% occur once, and the top ten carry 10% to 15%. The germline CDR1 and CDR2 sequences are SEHNR and FQNEAQ (reference sequence). The CDR3 covers 13 residues. With 3 bases clipped from V and 8 bases from J, the junction kept 4 bases outside the gene matches. The rearrangement links TRBV7-9 to TRBJ2-1, with 7 bases matching TRBD2. Sequencing was performed on peripheral blood. The sequence came from a human donor in a cohort sampled during active COVID-19. The CDR3 loop reads CASSFSGWDEQFF. The CDR3 DNA reads as TGTGCCAGCAGCTTTAGCGGGTGGGATGAGCAGTTCTTC.